This TCR beta chain was sequenced in a study of lymphopenia after photon versus proton radiotherapy. Libraries were prepared by immunoSEQ multiplex PCR; TCRdb keeps only in-frame clonotypes and omits some of them. The sample records 30,000 to 45,000 clones, around 85% being singletons. The CDR3 sequence is 13 residues long. V trimming: 5 bases; J trimming: 5 bases; junction bases outside the gene matches: 4. The V gene's germline CDR1 is LNHDA and CDR2 SQIVND (reference sequence). The TCR was taken from a man aged 45-65 years with gastric cancer. Sample: peripheral blood, taken from a patient treated with photon-based radiotherapy. The rearrangement uses TRBV19 and TRBJ2-7; 9 nucleotides agree with TRBD1. CDR3 in DNA: TGTGCCAGTAGTGGACAGGGGTTGAACGAGCAGTACTTC. The encoded protein is CASSGQGLNEQYF.